Below, 27 T cell receptor beta chains from the same sample are listed, as sequenced in a study of CD8+ T cells in alopecia areata. Investigators isolated RNA and reverse transcribed it into cDNA to act as the sequencing template. TCRdb's table, derived via immunoSEQ multiplex PCR, lists solely in-frame clones and lacks some. The data contain some 120,000 clones, around 45% of them seen just once; the ten biggest clones take up roughly a tenth. Sequencing was performed on NKG2D-low CD8+ T cells sorted from blood. The receptor source for this set is a human donor with alopecia areata.

V is TRBV5-4 and J is TRBJ2-3; TRBD2 matches 10 bases. Germline trimming cut 4 bases from V and 3 bases from J; bases unmatched to any gene: 11. The CDR3 runs 17 residues. Per germline, CDR1 SGHNT and CDR2 YYREEE (reference sequence). The CDR3 sequence is CASSTGGASGRTDTQYF. The CDR3 DNA is TGTGCCAGCAGCACGGGGGGTGCTAGCGGGAGAACAGATACGCAGTATTTT.

The chain employs TRBV29-1 and TRBJ2-2; the D gene could be TRBD1 or TRBD2 (6 bases each). Germline V gene lookup returns CDR1 SQVTM and CDR2 ANQGSEA. V shed 3 bases and J shed 7 bases, with 18 bases lying between them. The CDR3 totals 15 residues. This CDR3 reads CSVEDYRGESGELFF. In DNA form, the CDR3 reads TGCAGCGTTGAGGACTATAGGGGGGAGAGCGGGGAGCTGTTTTTT.

This clone turned up a few times. The chain combines TRBV29-1 with TRBJ2-5; 9 nucleotides line up with TRBD2. Germline V CDR1 and CDR2: SQVTM, ANQGSEA. The CDR3 is 15 residues long. Losses at the gene ends were 6 bases for V and 4 bases for J; bases not matched to a gene: 12. CDR3 DNA sequence: TGCAGCGTCGTAGCGGGAGAGAGCTCGGGAGAGACCCAGTACTTC. Amino acid sequence: CSVVAGESSGETQYF.

This sequence joins TRBV5-6 and TRBJ2-7; the D gene could be TRBD1 or TRBD2 (5 bases each). The germline V gene encodes CDR1 SGHDT and CDR2 YYEEEE. With 5 bases removed from V and 3 bases from J, the gap between germline ends came to 12 bases. This CDR3 region has 13 residues. The CDR3 region has the DNA TGTGCCAGCAGTCCCGGGGCGGGCTACGAGCAGTACTTC. It translates to CASSPGAGYEQYF.

The chain carries TRBV29-1 and TRBJ1-2; a possible D gene is TRBD1 (5 bases). Germline V gene lookup returns CDR1 SQVTM and CDR2 ANQGSEA. CDR3 size: 11 residues. CDR3 loop: CSDGDGYGYTF. The CDR3 nucleotides are TGCAGTGATGGGGACGGCTATGGCTACACCTTC.

V and J are TRBV29-1 and TRBJ2-6, with D possibly TRBD1 on 6 matching bases. The ends were cut back, 0 bases at V and 4 bases at J, with 16 bases in the middle. Germline V gene lookup returns CDR1 SQVTM and CDR2 ANQGSEA. The CDR3 runs 17 residues. The CDR3 DNA is TGCAGCGTTGAAGATGGGGTAACAGGGACCGGGGCCAACGTCCTGACTTTC. Translated, it gives CSVEDGVTGTGANVLTF.

There are a few counts of this clone. This rearrangement joins TRBV14 to TRBJ2-7, with 10 bases matching TRBD1. Germline-derived CDR1 and CDR2 are SGHDN and FVKESK. The ends lost 8 bases at V and 2 bases at J; junction bases unmatched: 6. The CDR3 length is 14 residues. CDR3 sequence (DNA): TGTGCCAGCGCACGACAGGGGGCCACCTACGAGCAGTACTTC. The encoded protein is CASARQGATYEQYF.

V gene TRBV9 combines with J gene TRBJ2-7; D is undetermined. V was pared by 0 bases and J by 0 bases, with 10 bases between. The CDR3 is made up of 15 amino acids. Germline CDR1 SGDLS, CDR2 YYNGEE. DNA of the CDR3: TGTGCCAGCAGCGTAGATCCGGATAGCTCCTACGAGCAGTACTTC. Amino acid sequence: CASSVDPDSSYEQYF. Full variable domain (missing parts from reference TRBV9 and TRBJ2-7): DSGVTQTPKHLITATGQRVTLRCSPRSGDLSVYWYQQSLDQGLQFLIQYYNGEERAKGNILERFSAQQFPDLHSELNLSSLELGDSALYFCASSVDPDSSYEQYFGPGTRLTVT.

The chain recombines TRBV29-1 with TRBJ2-3; D remains unclear. CDR1 SQVTM and CDR2 ANQGSEA come from the germline V gene. V lost 1 base and J 4 bases, leaving 12 bases between the germline ends. The CDR3 sequence is 14 residues long. CDR3 sequence: CSVEGQTLPDTQYF. The CDR3 nucleotides read TGCAGCGTTGAAGGTCAGACGCTCCCAGATACGCAGTATTTT.

The rearrangement links TRBV29-1 to TRBJ1-1, with 8 bases matching TRBD1. V shed 5 bases and J 4 bases; nucleotides not matched to a gene: 6. The CDR3 is made up of 13 amino acids. CDR1 is SQVTM, CDR2 ANQGSEA, per germline. The chain's CDR3 is CSVSDREGTEAFF. The CDR3 DNA reads TGCAGCGTTTCGGACAGGGAGGGCACTGAAGCTTTCTTT.

The V and J genes are TRBV19 and TRBJ2-2; D call uncertain. The germline V gene encodes CDR1 LNHDA and CDR2 SQIVND (reference sequence). The CDR3 spans 11 residues. In nucleotides, the CDR3 is TGTGTCCCTAAGAACACCGGGGAGCTGTTTTTT. Encoded protein: CVPKNTGELFF.

This clone turned up a few times. The chain links TRBV29-1 to TRBJ2-2; tentatively, D is TRBD1 or TRBD2 (6 bases each). This CDR3 has 14 residues. V lost 3 bases and J lost 3, with 11 bases in between. Per the germline V gene, CDR1 is SQVTM and CDR2 is ANQGSEA. CDR3 residues: CSVEGGRHTGELFF. The CDR3 DNA reads TGCAGCGTTGAGGGGGGCAGGCACACCGGGGAGCTGTTTTTT.

This rearrangement joins TRBV4-1 to TRBJ2-7; the D is unclear. This CDR3 spans 13 amino acids. Trimming pared 1 base from V and 2 bases from J, leaving 6 bases between. Germline CDR1 MGHRA, CDR2 YSYEKL. In DNA form, the CDR3 reads TGCGCCAGCAGCCAAGGGACCCCCTACGAGCAGTACTTC. Translation gives CASSQGTPYEQYF.

The table lists this clone with a few counts. The same CDR3 arises from other DNA sequences in this sample as well. The genes are TRBV29-1 and TRBJ2-4; D is possibly TRBD2 (5 bases). Trimming cost V 2 bases and J 1 base, with 12 bases left between them. This CDR3 comprises 15 residues. In germline, CDR1 is SQVTM, CDR2 ANQGSEA. CDR3 bases: TGCAGCGTTGAATGGGCGGGTTTGGCCAAAAACATTCAGTACTTC. The encoded protein is CSVEWAGLAKNIQYF.

A few counts support this clone. The chain recombines TRBV29-1 with TRBJ1-1; D is uncertain. CDR3 length: 12 residues. Looked up from germline, CDR1 is SQVTM and CDR2 is ANQGSEA. Trimming left V 8 bases short and J 5 bases short, with 15 bases between. The CDR3 here is CSTRELGTEAFF. CDR3 nucleotide sequence: TGCAGCACCCGGGAGCTTGGGACTGAAGCTTTCTTT.

This clone has a handful of counts. The chain couples TRBV7-9 to TRBJ2-1; D gene uncertain. Looked up from germline, CDR1 is SEHNR and CDR2 is FQNEAQ (reference sequence). V was trimmed by 4 bases and J by 0 bases, leaving 13 bases between them. The CDR3 has 16 amino acids. Here the CDR3 DNA reads TGTGCCAGCAGCTATTGGACGGCGAGCTCCTACAATGAGCAGTTCTTC. Its protein is CASSYWTASSYNEQFF.

There are a few counts of this clone. The CDR3 protein is CSVAGRGYTFF. The CDR3 DNA follows: TGCAGCGTTGCTGGCAGGGGGTATACGTTCTTC. The J gene is TRBJ2-1, the V gene TRBV29-1, with TRBD1 matching over 7 bases. The CDR3 has 11 residues. Germline values: CDR1 SQVTM, CDR2 ANQGSEA. J gave up 15 bases and V 4 bases, and 9 bases lay outside the gene matches.

The V and J genes are TRBV9 and TRBJ1-1; no reliable D call. The CDR3 contains 12 residues. The germline V gene encodes CDR1 SGDLS and CDR2 YYNGEE. V was trimmed by 3 bases and J by 1 base, leaving 4 bases between them. CDR3 sequence (DNA): TGTGCCAGCAGCGCCTGGAACACTGAAGCTTTCTTT. Its protein is CASSAWNTEAFF.

This clone has a handful of counts. The chain employs TRBV23-1 and TRBJ2-3, with unresolved D. TRBV23-1 is known as an ORF, though its function is uncertain. Trimming stripped 2 bases from V and 4 bases from J, with 22 bases between. This CDR3 comprises 18 residues. The CDR3, as DNA: TGCGCCAGCAGTCAACAAATTGATAGATTTGAGGCCGCAGATACGCAGTATTTT. Its protein product is CASSQQIDRFEAADTQYF.

The chain employs TRBV29-1 and TRBJ1-1; the D is unclear. Trimming cost V 1 base and J 1 base, with 13 bases left between them. The CDR3 covers 15 residues. Germline CDR1 SQVTM, CDR2 ANQGSEA. Here the CDR3 DNA reads TGCAGCGTTGAAGCCCCCTTGCGGGGGAACACTGAAGCTTTCTTT. Its protein product is CSVEAPLRGNTEAFF.

In DNA form, the CDR3 reads TGTGCCTGGAGTGTACCCAGCGGGGGTAGCACAGATACGCAGTATTTT. As protein: CAWSVPSGGSTDTQYF. The chain combines TRBV30 with TRBJ2-3; TRBD2 matches 8 bases. In germline, CDR1 is GTSNPN, CDR2 SVGIG (reference sequence). J was trimmed by 0 bases and V by 0 bases; bases with no gene match: 5. The CDR3 covers 16 residues.

The chain recombines TRBV30 with TRBJ1-1, with a possible D match to TRBD1 (6 bases). Germline V gene data show CDR1 as GTSNPN and CDR2 as SVGIG (reference sequence). V was cut by 5 bases and J by 0 bases, with 13 bases left in between. The CDR3 has 14 amino acids. CDR3 in amino acids: CAWANTGLNTEAFF. As DNA, the CDR3 is TGTGCCTGGGCGAATACAGGGTTGAACACTGAAGCTTTCTTT.

This chain uses TRBV29-1 with TRBJ2-1, with 16 bases aligning to TRBD2. The ends lost 6 bases at V and 8 bases at J; junction bases unmatched: 7. The CDR3 contains 15 residues. Germline loops: CDR1 SQVTM, CDR2 ANQGSEA. The chain's CDR3 is CSVDLGLAGGDEQFF. CDR3 coding DNA: TGCAGCGTGGACCTGGGACTAGCGGGAGGGGATGAGCAGTTCTTC.

This clone was seen only a few times. The chain uses TRBV9 and TRBJ1-2, with unresolved D. CDR1 SGDLS and CDR2 YYNGEE come from the germline V gene. The CDR3 runs 12 residues. V lost 4 bases to trimming and J lost 8 bases, with 12 bases between them. CDR3 in amino acids: CASSIGSLGYTF. DNA for the CDR3: TGTGCCAGCAGCATAGGGTCACTCGGCTACACCTTC.

This chain connects TRBV7-2 to TRBJ2-5; no clear D. The CDR3 covers 13 residues. Per the germline V gene, CDR1 is SGHTA and CDR2 is FQGNSA. Trimming shortened V by 5 bases and J by 0 bases, and 7 bases separated the two germline ends. CDR3: CASSLTDQETQYF. In nucleotides, the CDR3 is TGTGCCAGCAGCCTAACGGACCAAGAGACCCAGTACTTC.

CDR3 sequence: CSAIGDEQYF. Here the CDR3 DNA reads TGCAGCGCGATCGGGGACGAGCAGTACTTC. The rearrangement uses TRBV29-1 and TRBJ2-7; D is perhaps TRBD2 (5 bases). The CDR3 consists of 10 residues. V lost 7 bases and J 5 bases, leaving 9 bases between the germline ends. CDR1 and CDR2 from the germline V gene are SQVTM and ANQGSEA.

There are a few counts of this clone. The gene calls are TRBV5-1 and TRBJ2-7, with 11 bases lining up with TRBD2. The CDR3 runs 15 residues. Trimming took 2 bases from V and 5 from J; bases not matched to a gene: 6. Germline assignment: CDR1 SGHRS and CDR2 YFSETQ. For the CDR3, the DNA is TGCGCCAGCAGCTTCCTAGCGGGGGGAAACCACGAGCAGTACTTC. As protein: CASSFLAGGNHEQYF.